The sequence of this TCR beta chain was determined in a study of blood T cell repertoires in COVID-19. The sample holds a few counts of this clone. The protocol was immunoSEQ multiplex PCR, while the TCRdb copy is restricted to in-frame clones and leaves out a portion. The sample lists roughly 60,000 clones, 75% to 85% seen once, with about 15% in the top ten. Germline V gene sequence: CDR1 KGHSH, CDR2 LQKENI. V was pared by 0 bases and J by 3 bases, with 8 bases between. The CDR3 runs 14 residues. The gene calls are TRBV18 and TRBJ2-5, with D possibly TRBD2 on 6 matching bases. The sample consisted of peripheral blood. The receptor was isolated from a man at least 80 years old with acute or convalescent COVID-19. CDR3: CASSPPASEETQYF. For the CDR3, the DNA is TGTGCCAGCTCACCACCGGCTAGCGAAGAGACCCAGTACTTC.